This record looks at one T cell receptor beta chain sequence and its context. The antigen is not known. This specimen comes from a study of cytomegalovirus exposure and HLA in healthy donors. Germline CDR1 and CDR2: WNHNN and SYGVQD (reference sequence). J gave up 6 bases and V 0 bases, and 4 bases lay outside the gene matches. This CDR3 contains 14 residues. PCR employed 60 Vbeta and 13 Jbeta primers. Profiled with immunoSEQ multiplex PCR; TCRdb holds only in-frame clones, not every one. The sample includes about 170,000 clones, nearly 80% seen only once; the top ten take approximately 0.89%. Regarding the study as a whole: A later analysis reportedly identified an Asian-associated ancestry cluster as carrying fewer N-insertions than the 666-donor mean. Associated with HLA alleles at 0.05 false discovery rate in a later analysis were around 15,000 TCR beta sequences. Cytomegalovirus-associated TCR beta chains were listed, numbering 150 to 200.

The rearrangement links TRBV10-1 to TRBJ1-1, with TRBD1 matching 7 bases. Sequencing was carried out using PBMCs. The sequence was obtained from a woman between 45 and 65 years old in good health and CMV-seropositive. The CDR3 DNA reads as TGCGCCAGCAGTGAGTCAGGGGGCTTGTCTGAAGCTTTCTTT. It specifies CASSESGGLSEAFF.